One sample yielded the 12 T cell receptor beta chains listed below, sequenced in a study of immune characteristics of hereditary and idiopathic chronic pancreatitis. The protocol was immunoSEQ multiplex PCR, while the TCRdb copy is restricted to in-frame clones and leaves out a portion. The repertoire has thousands of clones, over 70% of them found once; the top ten carry 16%. The pancreas tissue came from patients undergoing total pancreatectomy with islet autotransplantation. The sample consisted of pancreas tissue with idiopathic chronic pancreatitis. Receptors originate from a human donor with chronic pancreatitis.

By share, this clone counts as large. The chain employs TRBV9 and TRBJ2-5; 8 bases map to TRBD1. CDR1 and CDR2 from the germline V gene are SGDLS and YYNGEE. After removal of 1 base from V and 13 bases from J, the junction contained 15 bases not matched to a gene. The CDR3 spans 15 residues. CDR3 residues: CASSVSGTGSGPWYF. CDR3 DNA sequence: TGTGCCAGCAGCGTATCCGGGACAGGTTCGGGGCCGTGGTACTTC.

This rearrangement joins TRBV19 to TRBJ2-4; D is ambiguous. This CDR3 is 13 amino acids long. Trimming left V 4 bases short and J 1 base short, with 5 bases between. CDR1 LNHDA and CDR2 SQIVND come from the germline V gene (reference sequence). CDR3 sequence reads: CASSTNAKNIQYF. In DNA form, the CDR3 reads TGTGCCAGTAGTACAAACGCCAAAAACATTCAGTACTTC.

V gene TRBV6-6 combines with J gene TRBJ1-3, with TRBD1 identical over 10 bases. CDR1 MNHNY and CDR2 SVGAGI come from the germline V gene (reference sequence). J gave up 4 bases and V 6 bases, and 12 bases lay outside the gene matches. This CDR3 spans 17 amino acids. The CDR3: CASRRGQGVLRGNTIYF. In DNA form, the CDR3 reads TGTGCCAGCAGGCGAGGACAGGGGGTCCTAAGAGGAAACACCATATATTTT.

With respect to this clone: One end of the junction fails to match germline, which may point to a read error. This chain connects TRBV7-7 to TRBJ2-5, with 9 nucleotides matching TRBD2. CDR1 is SSHAT, CDR2 FNYEAQ, per germline (reference sequence). This CDR3 is built from 17 residues. The CDR3 spells CASSPGVSGGGGETQYF. CDR3 DNA sequence: TGTGCTAGCAGCCCCGGCGTTAGCGGGGGCGGTGGCGAGACCCAGTACTTC.

In DNA form, the CDR3 reads TGTGCCTGGAGTGGGGGACAGGACAATTCACCCCTCCACTTT. Amino acid sequence: CAWSGGQDNSPLHF. The chain combines TRBV30 with TRBJ1-6, with 8 positions matching TRBD1. CDR1 is GTSNPN and CDR2 is SVGIG in the germline V gene (reference sequence). V lost 1 base to trimming and J lost 7 bases; unmatched junction nucleotides: 3. The CDR3 spans 14 residues.

As to this clone: Without the conserved terminal phenylalanine or tryptophan, this CDR3 likely stems from a read error. Because the CDR3's place on the DNA is in doubt, the DNA is left out and the CDR3 is given as listed by TCRdb. This sequence joins TRBV4-3 and TRBJ2-6. Termini included, the CDR3 measures 12 amino acids. CDR1 and CDR2 (germline): LGHNA, YSLEER. The CDR3 sequence is CASSALRGRHKV.

The chain employs TRBV2 and TRBJ2-1, with 11 bases matching TRBD1. Germline V gene data show CDR1 as SNHLY and CDR2 as FYNNEI. The V segment lost 6 bases and the J segment 8 bases; nucleotides outside the gene matches: 9. The CDR3 is 15 amino acids. The DNA of the CDR3 is TGTGCCAGCAGAACCGGGACAGGGGGTTTGGATGAGCAGTTCTTC. Amino acid sequence: CASRTGTGGLDEQFF.

This clone was observed a handful of times. This sequence joins TRBV6-5 and TRBJ1-2, with a tentative D call TRBD1 (5 bases). V lost 6 bases and J 7 bases, leaving 15 bases between the germline ends. The CDR3 loop spans 13 amino acids. Germline V CDR1 and CDR2: MNHEY, SVGAGI. The CDR3 DNA follows: TGTGCCAGCAGGCAGGGTGGTCGCGGTGGCTACACCTTC. Its translation is CASRQGGRGGYTF.

The genes are TRBV7-2 and TRBJ1-1, with a weak D call TRBD1 (5 bases). The CDR3 consists of 16 residues. CDR1 is SGHTA and CDR2 is FQGNSA in the germline V gene. V was pared by 5 bases and J by 4 bases, with 20 bases between. The CDR3 DNA reads as TGTGCCAGCAGCCCCCCCCGGCAGGGTGTGTTCACTGAAGCTTTCTTT. Its translation: CASSPPRQGVFTEAFF.

The V gene is TRBV28, the J gene TRBJ2-3; D tentatively fits TRBD1 or TRBD2 (5 bases each). The ends were cut back, 7 bases at V and 7 bases at J, with 15 bases in the middle. Per germline, CDR1 MDHEN and CDR2 SYDVKM. The CDR3 runs to 13 residues. The CDR3 protein is CASTRGGLNTQYF. In DNA form, the CDR3 reads TGTGCCAGCACGAGGGGTGGTTTAAATACGCAGTATTTT.

The chain carries TRBV5-1 and TRBJ2-1; 9 bases agree with TRBD2. Trimming at V came to 4 bases and at J to 7 bases, leaving 9 bases not matched to a gene. This CDR3 has 15 amino acids. The germline V gene has CDR1 SGHRS and CDR2 YFSETQ. This CDR3 is CASSISGSQNNEQFF. The CDR3 coding sequence is TGCGCCAGCAGCATTAGCGGGAGCCAAAATAATGAGCAGTTCTTC.

The gene calls are TRBV9 and TRBJ1-3, with D possibly matching TRBD1 (5 bases). Germline-derived CDR1 and CDR2 are SGDLS and YYNGEE. This CDR3 contains 14 residues. V was clipped by 0 bases and J by 2 bases, with 6 bases between them. CDR3 region: CASSVGGAGNTIYF. Here the CDR3 DNA reads TGTGCCAGCAGCGTAGGGGGGGCTGGAAACACCATATATTTT.